This T cell receptor beta chain was documented in a study of blood T cell repertoires in COVID-19. Across the whole study: There were acute and convalescent COVID-19 samples, and they came from the United States, Italy and Spain.

Some clones are missing from TCRdb's copy, which holds only in-frame ones; the method was immunoSEQ multiplex PCR. This sample has 150,000 or so clones, with around four fifths found just once. Germline V CDR1 and CDR2: SNHLY, FYNNEI. The V segment lost 8 bases and the J segment 2 bases; nucleotides outside the gene matches: 10. This CDR3 has 15 residues. Recovered participants had two consecutive negative NP/OP PCR tests, healthcare professional clearance, or symptom resolution. The receptor's source is a woman in her forties or fifties who had recovered from COVID-19. Sequenced sample: PBMCs or T cells enriched from blood (not recorded which). The V and J genes are TRBV2 and TRBJ1-1; 8 bases map to TRBD1. The CDR3 region has the DNA TGTGCCAGCCGACCCAGGACAGGGATAAACACTGAAGCTTTCTTT. It translates to CASRPRTGINTEAFF.